The 30 T cell receptor beta chains listed next were all sequenced from one sample in a study of T cells in Graves' hyperthyroidism and ophthalmopathy. The CDR3 regions of TCR beta were amplified from RNA transcripts. The TCR CDR3 first-round RT-PCR relied on the HTBI primer set. MiXCR, run by TCRdb on the multiplex PCR reads, gives a single entry per CDR3 protein. The sample lists hundreds of thousands of distinct CDR3 sequences, over 15% seen once, with around 19% in the top ten. Source material: blood. The receptors here all came from a woman younger than 35 with Graves' hyperthyroidism.

This clonotype has a single count. This may come from a read error, since a much larger clone is one base off. The missing conserved phenylalanine or tryptophan at the end of this CDR3 makes a read error likely. The rearrangement links TRBV2 to TRBJ2-3, with 12 bases fitting TRBD2. The length of the CDR3 is 18 residues. After removal of 5 bases from V and 4 bases from J, the junction contained 13 bases not matched to a gene. Germline V gene lookup returns CDR1 SNHLY and CDR2 FYNNEI. CDR3: CASSPFLLAGGLSDTQYS. The CDR3 region has the DNA TGTGCCAGCAGTCCCTTTCTCCTAGCGGGGGGGCTTTCAGATACGCAGTATTCT.

This clonotype has more than one count but fewer than ten. This chain connects TRBV29-1 to TRBJ2-7; 7 positions agree with TRBD1. CDR3 length equals 14 residues. With V trimmed by 1 base and J by 3 bases, 6 bases remained unmatched. Germline V gene sequence: CDR1 SQVTM, CDR2 ANQGSEA. Written as DNA, the CDR3 is TGCAGCGTTGAAGGGACAGGTCCTCGCTACGAGCAGTACTTC. Its protein product is CSVEGTGPRYEQYF.

This clonotype was seen more than once but under ten times. The V gene is TRBV12-3 or TRBV12-4, the J gene TRBJ2-7, with D perhaps matching TRBD1 or TRBD2 (5 bases each). CDR3 length: 14 residues. The ends were cut back, 3 bases at V and 1 base at J, with 10 bases in the middle. The CDR3 region has the DNA TGTGCCAGCAGTTTTGGGACGTCTTCCTACGAGCAGTACTTC. Its protein is CASSFGTSSYEQYF.

This clonotype was recorded a few times. The V and J genes are TRBV6-1 and TRBJ1-2; 7 bases match TRBD1. The CDR3 runs 15 residues. From germline, CDR1 is MNHNS and CDR2 SASEGT. V lost 7 bases, J lost 6 bases, and 14 bases stayed unmatched. CDR3 nucleotides: TGTGCCAGCAATCCCCTCGGCAGGGGGGTTGATGGCTACACCTTC. Its protein product is CASNPLGRGVDGYTF.

This clonotype was seen only a few times. The rearrangement joins TRBV7-9 to TRBJ2-7; 9 bases line up with TRBD1. The CDR3 runs to 15 residues. V trimming: 1 base; J trimming: 4 bases; junction bases outside the gene matches: 5. Per the germline V gene, CDR1 is SEHNR and CDR2 is FQNEAQ (reference sequence). The CDR3 sequence is CASSLGGQGKYEQYF. The CDR3 region has the DNA TGTGCCAGCAGCTTAGGAGGACAGGGGAAATACGAGCAGTACTTC.

The genes are TRBV13 and TRBJ1-5; D remains ambiguous. With 2 bases removed from V and 6 bases from J, the gap between germline ends came to 8 bases. Germline-derived CDR1 and CDR2 are PRHDT and FYEKMQ (reference sequence). The CDR3 runs to 13 residues. In nucleotides, the CDR3 is TGTGCCAGCAGCTTAACGAGAGCTCAGCCCCAGCATTTT. It specifies CASSLTRAQPQHF.

This clonotype appeared many times. This rearrangement joins TRBV2 to TRBJ2-2; TRBD2 might be the D (7 bases). This CDR3 spans 15 amino acids. In germline, CDR1 is SNHLY, CDR2 FYNNEI. Trimming removed 8 bases at V and 1 base at J, with 14 bases between. The DNA for the CDR3 is TGTGCCAGCGGAGGGGGGGCATGGAACACCGGGGAGCTGTTTTTT. Encoded protein: CASGGGAWNTGELFF.

The DNA of the CDR3 is TGCAGTGCTAGAGATTGGCAGGGGCCCTACGAGCAGTACTTC. This gives the protein CSARDWQGPYEQYF. The chain recombines TRBV20-1 with TRBJ2-7, with a weak D call TRBD1 (6 bases). The CDR3 totals 14 residues. Germline-derived CDR1 and CDR2 are DFQATT and SNEGSKA (reference sequence). V lost 0 bases, J lost 2 bases, and 11 bases lay in between.

The chain has TRBV4-3 and TRBJ1-2, with D possibly TRBD1 on 5 matching bases. CDR3 length equals 15 residues. V lost 1 base to trimming and J lost 8 bases, with 17 bases between them. Germline CDR1 reads LGHNA; CDR2 reads YSLEER. The CDR3 sequence: CASSQAQGTMWGYTF. CDR3 bases: TGCGCCAGCAGCCAAGCTCAGGGTACGATGTGGGGCTACACCTTC.

This clonotype was detected ten times or more. CDR3 amino acids: CASSYSLPIYSNQPQHF. The CDR3 DNA reads as TGTGCCAGCAGTTACTCCCTGCCAATTTATAGCAATCAGCCCCAGCATTTT. This chain links TRBV6-6 with TRBJ1-5; D unresolved. This CDR3 has 17 residues. V was cut by 0 bases and J by 0 bases, with 12 bases left in between. Germline V gene data show CDR1 as MNHNY and CDR2 as SVGAGI (reference sequence).

This clonotype was detected a few times. The chain employs TRBV7-9 and TRBJ1-2; the match to TRBD1 covers 8 bases. The length of the CDR3 is 15 residues. Germline V gene lookup returns CDR1 SEHNR and CDR2 FQNEAQ (reference sequence). Losses at the gene ends were 4 bases for V and 4 bases for J; bases not matched to a gene: 8. CDR3 loop: CASSSIPGGTYGYTF. In DNA form, the CDR3 reads TGTGCCAGCAGCTCGATCCCAGGGGGCACCTATGGCTACACCTTC.

The gene calls are TRBV7-8 and TRBJ2-7, with D maybe TRBD1 (5 bases). The CDR3 sequence is 13 residues long. V dropped 1 base and J dropped 5 bases, with 9 bases sitting between them. Looked up from germline, CDR1 is SGHVS and CDR2 is FQNEAQ. The DNA of the CDR3 is TGTGCCAGCAGCTTAGATGGGGCCAACGAGCAGTACTTC. Its translation: CASSLDGANEQYF. Based on the CDR3 plus reference TRBV7-8 and TRBJ2-7, the full variable domain is GAGVSQSPRYKVAKRGQDVALRCDPISGHVSLFWYQQALGQGPEFLTYFQNEAQLDKSGLPSDRFFAERPEGSVSTLKIQRTQQEDSAVYLCASSLDGANEQYFGPGTRLTVT.

This clonotype was found many times. The V gene is TRBV5-4, the J gene TRBJ2-3; D possibly uses TRBD1 or TRBD2 (6 bases each). Germline-derived CDR1 and CDR2 are SGHNT and YYREEE (reference sequence). The ends were cut back, 6 bases at V and 0 bases at J, with 17 bases in the middle. The CDR3 spans 16 residues. CDR3 sequence (DNA): TGTGCCAGCATGGTTGGAGGGGGTTTGAGCACAGATACGCAGTATTTT. Translated: CASMVGGGLSTDTQYF.

Only a few counts were recorded for this clonotype. The rearrangement uses TRBV28 and TRBJ2-6; D possibly corresponds to TRBD2 (7 bases). The V end was cut by 9 bases, the J end by 8 bases, with 20 bases between. There are 15 residues in the CDR3. Germline V lookup: CDR1 MDHEN, CDR2 SYDVKM. Written as DNA, the CDR3 is TGTGCCAGTAAACTAGGGGGGGTGGAATCCAACGTCCTGACTTTC. Protein sequence: CASKLGGVESNVLTF.

There are many counts of this clonotype. V is TRBV2 and J is TRBJ2-3; D remains ambiguous. Trimming took off 7 bases at V and 2 bases at J, with 10 bases between the two ends. The germline gives CDR1 SNHLY, CDR2 FYNNEI. The CDR3 runs 13 residues. The CDR3 spells CASNQAFTDTQYF. The CDR3 DNA is TGTGCCAGCAATCAAGCATTCACAGATACGCAGTATTTT. The entire variable domain, with the rest obtained from reference TRBV2 and TRBJ2-3, is as follows: EPEVTQTPSHQVTQMGQEVILRCVPISNHLYFYWYRQILGQKVEFLVSFYNNEISEKSEIFDDQFSVERPDGSNFTLKIRSTKLEDSAMYFCASNQAFTDTQYFGPGTRLTVL.

This clonotype was picked up many times. The chain couples TRBV30 to TRBJ2-5; D remains ambiguous. CDR3 length equals 13 residues. CDR1 and CDR2 (germline): GTSNPN, SVGIG (reference sequence). Trimming removed 4 bases from V and 0 bases from J, with 9 bases in between. CDR3 DNA sequence: TGTGCCTGGAACCGACACGACCAAGAGACCCAGTACTTC. Amino acids: CAWNRHDQETQYF. Combining the CDR3 with reference TRBV30 and TRBJ2-5 gives the whole variable domain SQTIHQWPATLVQPVGSPLSLECTVEGTSNPNLYWYRQAAGRGLQLLFYSVGIGQISSEVPQNLSASRPQDRQFILSSKKLLLSDSGFYLCAWNRHDQETQYFGPGTRLLVL.

At least ten counts were recorded for this clonotype. The chain joins TRBV28 to TRBJ2-7; TRBD2 matches 9 bases. The CDR3 covers 13 residues. The junction had 6 bases not matched to a gene; V was cut back by 8 bases and J by 4 bases. Germline CDR1 reads MDHEN; CDR2 reads SYDVKM. The CDR3 sequence is CASRGLARYEQYF. In nucleotides, the CDR3 is TGTGCCAGCCGCGGACTAGCGAGGTACGAGCAGTACTTC. Drawing the rest from reference TRBV28 and TRBJ2-7, the complete variable domain is DVKVTQSSRYLVKRTGEKVFLECVQDMDHENMFWYRQDPGLGLRLIYFSYDVKMKEKGDIPEGYSVSREKKERFSLILESASTNQTSMYLCASRGLARYEQYFGPGTRLTVT.

V gene TRBV6-5 combines with J gene TRBJ1-2, with 7 bases matching TRBD1. V was pared by 0 bases and J by 6 bases, with 7 bases of the junction left unmatched. CDR3 size: 15 residues. Germline-derived CDR1 and CDR2 are MNHEY and SVGAGI. CDR3 bases: TGTGCCAGCAGTTACTCCGGACAGGTCCGTGATGGCTACACCTTC. Its protein is CASSYSGQVRDGYTF.

This clonotype has more than one count but fewer than ten. The gene calls are TRBV13 and TRBJ2-7; TRBD1 or TRBD2 may be the D gene (6 bases each). Germline CDR1 is PRHDT and CDR2 is FYEKMQ (reference sequence). The length of the CDR3 is 14 residues. V gave up 3 bases and J gave up 5 bases, with 14 bases separating them. This CDR3 is CASSFRTGRNEQYF. In DNA form, the CDR3 reads TGTGCCAGCAGCTTCAGAACAGGGAGGAACGAGCAGTACTTC.

This clonotype was seen at least ten times. The chain carries TRBV2 and TRBJ2-5; TRBD2 agrees at 10 bases. Germline loops: CDR1 SNHLY, CDR2 FYNNEI. The CDR3 has 17 residues. After removal of 9 bases from V and 2 bases from J, the junction contained 15 bases not matched to a gene. The CDR3 reads CASSLSGGARRQETQYF. In nucleotides, the CDR3 is TGTGCCAGTAGCTTGAGCGGGGGGGCAAGAAGACAAGAGACCCAGTACTTC.

This clonotype was seen ten or more times. The rearrangement uses TRBV6-1 and TRBJ1-2, with D tentatively TRBD1 (5 bases). The V and J ends lost 7 bases and 4 bases respectively, with 13 bases between them. CDR1 and CDR2 (germline): MNHNS, SASEGT. The CDR3 contains 13 residues. CDR3 DNA: TGTGCCAGCAAATTGGGGGGGACCTATGGCTACACCTTC. Protein: CASKLGGTYGYTF.

This clonotype came up many times. The gene calls are TRBV28 and TRBJ2-6, with D possibly TRBD1 on 5 matching bases. The CDR3 extends over 16 amino acids. V lost 6 bases and J 0 bases, leaving 12 bases between the germline ends. CDR1 and CDR2 (germline): MDHEN, SYDVKM. CDR3 region: CASSFGQFSGANVLTF. In DNA form, the CDR3 reads TGTGCCAGCAGCTTCGGACAATTCTCTGGGGCCAACGTCCTGACTTTC.

V and J are TRBV2 and TRBJ1-5; D unresolved. Trimming shortened V by 2 bases and J by 0 bases, and 5 bases separated the two germline ends. CDR1 is SNHLY and CDR2 is FYNNEI in the germline V gene. There are 14 residues in the CDR3. CDR3 loop: CASSELYSNQPQHF. CDR3 nucleotides: TGTGCCAGCAGTGAACTGTATAGCAATCAGCCCCAGCATTTT. The full variable domain, with the rest looked up from reference TRBV2 and TRBJ1-5, is EPEVTQTPSHQVTQMGQEVILRCVPISNHLYFYWYRQILGQKVEFLVSFYNNEISEKSEIFDDQFSVERPDGSNFTLKIRSTKLEDSAMYFCASSELYSNQPQHFGDGTRLSIL.

There are many counts of this clonotype. The chain employs TRBV6-2 or TRBV6-3 and TRBJ1-5; unclear D gene. Trimming took off 6 bases at V and 6 bases at J, with 12 bases between the two ends. Germline CDR1 reads MNHEY; CDR2 reads SVGEGT. This CDR3 is built from 13 residues. This CDR3 reads CASSLTTGQPQHF. The CDR3 DNA reads as TGTGCCAGCAGCCTAACGACTGGTCAGCCCCAGCATTTT.

This clonotype was picked up a small number of times. This chain joins TRBV7-2 and TRBJ2-1, with a possible D match to TRBD2 (5 bases). The CDR3 totals 15 residues. V gave up 3 bases and J gave up 4 bases, with 13 bases separating them. Germline CDR1 SGHTA, CDR2 FQGNSA. For the CDR3, the DNA is TGTGCCAGCAGCTTTCGGGGTGAGGTGTACAATGAGCAGTTCTTC. Its translation is CASSFRGEVYNEQFF.

CDR3 sequence: CAISESQGDYGYTF. DNA of the CDR3: TGTGCCATCAGTGAGTCCCAGGGGGACTATGGCTACACCTTC. The chain joins TRBV10-3 to TRBJ1-2; 7 nucleotides agree with TRBD1. The CDR3 length is 14 residues. V shed 0 bases, J shed 3 bases, and the junction held 1 base outside the gene matches. Germline CDR1 is ENHRY and CDR2 is SYGVKD.

This clonotype has at least ten counts. This sequence joins TRBV20-1 and TRBJ2-7; 9 bases fit TRBD1. The germline V gene has CDR1 DFQATT and CDR2 SNEGSKA (reference sequence). This CDR3 comprises 12 residues. V lost 5 bases to trimming and J lost 3 bases; unmatched junction nucleotides: 2. The CDR3 region has the DNA TGCAGTGCTCAGGGACAGGGCTACGAGCAGTACTTC. The encoded protein is CSAQGQGYEQYF.

The chain uses TRBV29-1 and TRBJ2-5; 13 bases are shared with TRBD2. In germline, CDR1 is SQVTM, CDR2 ANQGSEA. This CDR3 has 22 residues. The V and J ends lost 5 bases and 4 bases, in that order; junction bases with no gene match: 28. CDR3 in amino acids: CSVLASGLAGVGWPGFAETQYF. The DNA of the CDR3 is TGCAGCGTTTTAGCTTCCGGACTAGCGGGAGTCGGGTGGCCTGGGTTTGCAGAGACCCAGTACTTC.

This clonotype was seen more than once but under ten times. This chain links TRBV7-9 with TRBJ2-1, with D perhaps given as TRBD1 or TRBD2 (5 bases each). The V end was cut by 1 base, the J end by 7 bases, with 14 bases between. CDR1 is SEHNR, CDR2 FQNEAQ, per germline (reference sequence). The CDR3 extends over 15 amino acids. The CDR3 loop is CASSLGQGVINEQFF. The DNA for the CDR3 is TGTGCCAGCAGCTTAGGGCAGGGAGTTATAAATGAGCAGTTCTTC.

The V call is TRBV29-1, the J call TRBJ1-5; D perhaps matches TRBD1 (6 bases). This CDR3 region has 13 residues. The V gene lost 8 bases and the J gene lost 6 bases, with 17 bases spanning the gap. The germline V gene has CDR1 SQVTM and CDR2 ANQGSEA. Here the CDR3 reads CSTAEGVAQPQHF. The CDR3 DNA is TGCAGCACTGCGGAGGGGGTAGCTCAGCCCCAGCATTTT. The full variable domain, with the rest looked up from reference TRBV29-1 and TRBJ1-5, is SAVISQKPSRDICQRGTSLTIQCQVDSQVTMMFWYRQQPGQSLTLIATANQGSEATYESGFVIDKFPISRPNLTFSTLTVSNMSPEDSSIYLCSTAEGVAQPQHFGDGTRLSIL.